The next 30 T cell receptor beta chains were all read from a single sample in a study of technical replicates of blood from a few donors. Assay: immunoSEQ multiplex PCR; the TCRdb copy retains only in-frame clones and omits some. The sample shows some 70,000 clones, roughly 92% of them seen only once. Sequenced input: T cells isolated from PBMCs. These TCRs come from a human donor in good health.

The chain joins TRBV2 to TRBJ2-1, with 13 bases aligning to TRBD2. CDR3 length equals 15 residues. After removal of 7 bases from V and 5 bases from J, the junction contained 5 bases not matched to a gene. Germline-derived CDR1 and CDR2 are SNHLY and FYNNEI. The CDR3 DNA reads as TGTGCCAGCACCCGGACTAGCGGGAGTAACAATGAGCAGTTCTTC. This sequence encodes CASTRTSGSNNEQFF.

The chain couples TRBV6-5 to TRBJ2-5, with 9 positions matching TRBD1. The V gene's germline CDR1 is MNHEY and CDR2 SVGAGI. With 2 bases clipped from V and 5 bases from J, the junction kept 6 bases outside the gene matches. The CDR3 spans 15 residues. The CDR3 region has the DNA TGTGCCAGCAGTTACACGGACAGGGGAGGGGAGACCCAGTACTTC. It translates to CASSYTDRGGETQYF.

J is TRBJ2-7 and V is TRBV5-1; TRBD1 might be the D (5 bases). The CDR3 extends over 13 amino acids. Germline-derived CDR1 and CDR2 are SGHRS and YFSETQ. Between the trimmed V and J ends, which lost 4 bases and 0 bases, there was a span of 8 bases. The CDR3 DNA reads TGCGCCAGCAGCAGGGGTTACTCCTACGAGCAGTACTTC. It encodes CASSRGYSYEQYF.

The V call is TRBV2, the J call TRBJ1-3; D is undetermined. The CDR3 contains 14 residues. Per germline, CDR1 SNHLY and CDR2 FYNNEI. With 4 bases removed from V and 5 bases from J, the gap between germline ends came to 12 bases. The chain's CDR3 is CASSGWQDRNTIYF. The CDR3 nucleotides are TGTGCCAGCAGTGGGTGGCAGGATAGAAACACCATATATTTT.

The V call is TRBV28, the J call TRBJ2-1, with 11 bases lining up with TRBD2. V shed 2 bases and J 6 bases; nucleotides not matched to a gene: 0. The germline gives CDR1 MDHEN, CDR2 SYDVKM. The CDR3 spans 14 residues. The chain's CDR3 is CASSLTSGSNEQFF. The CDR3 nucleotides read TGTGCCAGCAGTTTAACTAGCGGGAGCAATGAGCAGTTCTTC.

V usage is TRBV30 and J usage is TRBJ2-7, with 10 bases matching TRBD1. The CDR3 length is 13 residues. The germline gives CDR1 GTSNPN, CDR2 SVGIG (reference sequence). With V trimmed by 2 bases and J by 9 bases, 7 bases remained unmatched. The CDR3 DNA is TGTGCCTGGAGTTTTGTTGGGACAGGGGTGCAGTACTTC. Translation gives CAWSFVGTGVQYF.

The rearrangement uses TRBV7-9 and TRBJ1-3, with 7 bases fitting TRBD1. The CDR3 totals 16 residues. Looked up from germline, CDR1 is SEHNR and CDR2 is FQNEAQ (reference sequence). V lost 7 bases and J lost 3; bases outside the gene matches: 12. CDR3 protein: CASNGLQGNRGNTIYF. The CDR3 coding sequence is TGTGCCAGCAACGGTCTACAGGGGAACCGTGGAAACACCATATATTTT.

The J gene is TRBJ2-1, the V gene TRBV9; TRBD2 might be the D (5 bases). V lost 1 base and J 3 bases, leaving 11 bases between the germline ends. The germline V gene has CDR1 SGDLS and CDR2 YYNGEE. The CDR3 is 15 residues long. CDR3 residues: CASSVSGWIYNEQFF. For the CDR3, the DNA is TGTGCCAGCAGCGTATCGGGGTGGATCTACAATGAGCAGTTCTTC. Using reference TRBV9 and TRBJ2-1 for the parts outside the CDR3, the full variable domain is DSGVTQTPKHLITATGQRVTLRCSPRSGDLSVYWYQQSLDQGLQFLIQYYNGEERAKGNILERFSAQQFPDLHSELNLSSLELGDSALYFCASSVSGWIYNEQFFGPGTRLTVL.

The chain is built from TRBV9 and TRBJ2-7; 9 bases agree with TRBD2. V dropped 2 bases and J dropped 1; count of bases not matched to a gene: 1. This CDR3 region has 14 residues. The germline V gene encodes CDR1 SGDLS and CDR2 YYNGEE. CDR3 region: CASSVSGGSYEQYF. The CDR3 bases are TGTGCCAGCAGCGTTAGCGGGGGTTCCTACGAGCAGTACTTC.

J is TRBJ2-3 and V is TRBV18; D possibly corresponds to TRBD2 (6 bases). This CDR3 comprises 15 residues. V was pared by 0 bases and J by 5 bases, with 12 bases between. CDR1 KGHSH and CDR2 LQKENI come from the germline V gene. In DNA form, the CDR3 reads TGTGCCAGCTCACCACCGTTGCGGGGTCTAGATACGCAGTATTTT. It yields the protein CASSPPLRGLDTQYF.

V usage is TRBV19 and J usage is TRBJ2-7, with 7 bases identical to TRBD1. Germline V gene lookup returns CDR1 LNHDA and CDR2 SQIVND (reference sequence). The CDR3 sequence is 16 residues long. The V and J ends lost 3 bases and 3 bases, in that order; junction bases with no gene match: 11. The CDR3 bases are TGTGCCAGTAGTATTCTGTTCTCGGACAGGTTCTACGAGCAGTACTTC. Its translation: CASSILFSDRFYEQYF. The whole variable domain, remainder taken from reference TRBV19 and TRBJ2-7, is DGGITQSPKYLFRKEGQNVTLSCEQNLNHDAMYWYRQDPGQGLRLIYYSQIVNDFQKGDIAEGYSVSREKKESFPLTVTSAQKNPTAFYLCASSILFSDRFYEQYFGPGTRLTVT.

The chain links TRBV11-2 to TRBJ2-1; 9 bases agree with TRBD1. With V trimmed by 0 bases and J by 9 bases, 9 bases remained unmatched. Germline-derived CDR1 and CDR2 are SGHAT and FQNNGV. There are 16 residues in the CDR3. This chain's CDR3 is CASSLDSGTGFTEQFF. The CDR3 DNA reads as TGTGCCAGCAGCTTAGATTCGGGGACAGGGTTTACTGAGCAGTTCTTC.

V and J are TRBV12-5 and TRBJ2-5, with D possibly TRBD1 on 5 matching bases. CDR3 length: 15 amino acids. Trimming cost V 7 bases and J 5 bases, with 20 bases left between them. Germline CDR1 LGHNT, CDR2 FRNRAP. Here the CDR3 reads CASANSGPPRETQYF. DNA of the CDR3: TGTGCTAGTGCGAATTCAGGGCCCCCCAGGGAGACCCAGTACTTC.

The V gene is TRBV27, the J gene TRBJ1-3; D unclear. Germline assignment: CDR1 MNHEY and CDR2 SMNVEV (reference sequence). The V gene lost 5 bases and the J gene lost 0 bases, with 14 bases spanning the gap. This CDR3 contains 16 residues. The chain's CDR3 is CASSNAGPNSGNTIYF. In DNA, the CDR3 is TGTGCCAGCAGTAATGCAGGCCCAAACTCTGGAAACACCATATATTTT.

The chain couples TRBV19 to TRBJ1-5, with 8 bases lining up with TRBD1. Germline CDR1 and CDR2: LNHDA and SQIVND (reference sequence). This CDR3 contains 16 residues. J gave up 0 bases and V 6 bases, and 7 bases lay outside the gene matches. CDR3 nucleotides: TGTGCCAGTAGAGGACAGGGCTTGGGTAGCAATCAGCCCCAGCATTTT. It encodes CASRGQGLGSNQPQHF.

The chain joins TRBV28 to TRBJ1-2; the match to TRBD1 covers 9 bases. The CDR3 extends over 15 amino acids. Germline CDR1 MDHEN, CDR2 SYDVKM. Germline trimming cut 5 bases from V and 1 base from J; bases unmatched to any gene: 5. The CDR3 sequence is CASSDTGGRNYGYTF. For the CDR3, the DNA is TGTGCCAGCAGTGATACAGGGGGCCGTAACTATGGCTACACCTTC.

This chain links TRBV4-1 with TRBJ2-7; 10 bases map to TRBD2. V was pared by 4 bases and J by 3 bases, with 9 bases of the junction left unmatched. Germline-derived CDR1 and CDR2 are MGHRA and YSYEKL. CDR3 length: 16 residues. CDR3 DNA: TGCGCCAGCAGCCGAGACTCTAGCGGGAGCTTCTACGAGCAGTACTTC. Its translation is CASSRDSSGSFYEQYF.

J is TRBJ2-3 and V is TRBV19; 9 bases are shared with TRBD1. The junction had 5 bases not matched to a gene; V was cut back by 7 bases and J by 0 bases. Germline V gene data show CDR1 as LNHDA and CDR2 as SQIVND (reference sequence). This CDR3 comprises 15 residues. The DNA for the CDR3 is TGTGCCAGTAAACGACAGGGGGTAAGCACAGATACGCAGTATTTT. This encodes CASKRQGVSTDTQYF.

The V gene is TRBV5-6, the J gene TRBJ1-3; 10 bases agree with TRBD1. Germline trimming cut 1 base from V and 0 bases from J; bases unmatched to any gene: 4. CDR1 is SGHDT and CDR2 is YYEEEE in the germline V gene. The CDR3 has 17 residues. The CDR3 DNA reads as TGTGCCAGCAGCTTGTTGACAGGGGGCGACTCTGGAAACACCATATATTTT. Its translation: CASSLLTGGDSGNTIYF.

Only a few counts were recorded for this clone. The V gene is TRBV25-1, the J gene TRBJ1-1; D is uncertain. CDR1 and CDR2 from the germline V gene are MGHDK and SYGVNS. Trimming shortened V by 1 base and J by 1 base, and 4 bases separated the two germline ends. The CDR3 has 13 residues. The CDR3 here is CASSESGNTEAFF. The CDR3 nucleotides read TGTGCCAGCAGTGAATCCGGGAACACTGAAGCTTTCTTT.

The chain combines TRBV21-1 with TRBJ2-5; no DNA check was done on the table's D call, TRBD1. TRBV21-1 is a documented pseudogene. The length of the CDR3 is 13 residues. For the CDR3, the DNA is TGTGCCAGCAGCCCAGGGTACTGGGAGACCCAGTACTTC. This translates into CASSPGYWETQYF.

The rearrangement joins TRBV5-6 to TRBJ2-2; 8 nucleotides align to TRBD2. The CDR3 loop spans 16 amino acids. The trim removed 1 base at V and 4 bases at J, leaving 6 bases unmatched. In germline, CDR1 is SGHDT, CDR2 YYEEEE. The CDR3 loop is CASSLPRAGATGELFF. For the CDR3, the DNA is TGTGCCAGCAGCTTGCCTCGAGCGGGGGCCACCGGGGAGCTGTTTTTT.

This chain connects TRBV2 to TRBJ2-7; perhaps TRBD1 as D (6 bases). This CDR3 has 13 residues. CDR1 is SNHLY, CDR2 FYNNEI, per germline. For the CDR3, the DNA is TGTTATAGCCTCGGGATACAGGGACGCGAGCAGTACTTC. It codes for CYSLGIQGREQYF.

The J gene is TRBJ1-2, the V gene TRBV5-6, with D perhaps matching TRBD1 (6 bases). Germline CDR1 and CDR2: SGHDT and YYEEEE. The V gene lost 0 bases and the J gene lost 3 bases, with 6 bases spanning the gap. The CDR3 has 13 amino acids. In DNA, the CDR3 is TGTGCCAGCAGCTTGGACAGGGACTATGGCTACACCTTC. Translated, it gives CASSLDRDYGYTF.

This clone was counted a single time. The chain combines TRBV28 with TRBJ2-3, with 9 bases matching TRBD2. Germline V gene sequence: CDR1 MDHEN, CDR2 SYDVKM. The CDR3 length is 17 residues. Unmatched junction bases numbered 7, after V lost 3 bases and J lost 0 bases. CDR3 residues: CASSFWSTSGSTDTQYF. As DNA, the CDR3 is TGTGCCAGCAGTTTCTGGTCGACTAGCGGAAGCACAGATACGCAGTATTTT.

The gene calls are TRBV9 and TRBJ2-2, with a tentative D call TRBD2 (6 bases). The germline V gene has CDR1 SGDLS and CDR2 YYNGEE. The CDR3 is 15 residues long. V lost 0 bases to trimming and J lost 2 bases, with 8 bases between them. CDR3 protein: CASSVDGRNTGELFF. DNA of the CDR3: TGTGCCAGCAGCGTAGACGGGAGAAACACCGGGGAGCTGTTTTTT.

The CDR3 protein is CASSETGTGFGAQHF. CDR3 DNA: TGTGCCAGCAGTGAAACCGGGACAGGGTTCGGGGCCCAGCATTTT. The chain links TRBV25-1 to TRBJ1-5; 9 bases are a match to TRBD1. This CDR3 spans 15 amino acids. V was pared by 2 bases and J by 11 bases, with 10 bases of the junction left unmatched. The V gene's germline CDR1 is MGHDK and CDR2 SYGVNS. Supplemented by reference TRBV25-1 and TRBJ1-5, the full variable domain reads EADIYQTPRYLVIGTGKKITLECSQTMGHDKMYWYQQDPGMELHLIHYSYGVNSTEKGDLSSESTVSRIRTEHFPLTLESARPSHTSQYLCASSETGTGFGAQHFGDGTRLSIL.

The chain combines TRBV6-1 with TRBJ1-3; D gene ambiguous. The CDR3 consists of 15 residues. The ends were cut back, 1 base at V and 0 bases at J, with 7 bases in the middle. Germline CDR1 and CDR2: MNHNS and SASEGT. This CDR3 is CASSEGAYSGNTIYF. The CDR3 DNA follows: TGTGCCAGCAGTGAAGGCGCTTACTCTGGAAACACCATATATTTT.

This chain connects TRBV9 to TRBJ1-3, with unresolved D. V dropped 4 bases and J dropped 4 bases, with 9 bases sitting between them. The length of the CDR3 is 13 residues. Germline lookup yields CDR1 SGDLS and CDR2 YYNGEE. This chain's CDR3 is CASSRWLGNTIYF. The CDR3 nucleotides are TGTGCCAGCAGCCGCTGGCTCGGAAACACCATATATTTT.

The rearrangement joins TRBV4-1 to TRBJ2-7, with TRBD2 as a possible D gene (5 bases). Germline CDR1 and CDR2: MGHRA and YSYEKL. The CDR3 consists of 17 residues. V was cut by 4 bases and J by 0 bases, with 19 bases left in between. The CDR3 coding sequence is TGCGCCAGCAGCCCCATTCCCCCAGAGGGTAGCTCCTACGAGCAGTACTTC. It translates to CASSPIPPEGSSYEQYF.